Below are 2 T cell receptor beta chains sequenced from a single sample in a study of T cells in Graves' hyperthyroidism and ophthalmopathy. Using RNA transcripts as the source, TCR beta CDR3 regions were amplified. The study used the HTBI primer set for a first-round RT-PCR of the TCR CDR3. TCRdb re-analysed the multiplex PCR reads in MiXCR, keeping a single row per CDR3 protein. The profile shows 200,000 to 300,000 distinct CDR3 sequences, approximately 25% of them singletons. The sequenced sample consisted of blood. The origin of the receptors is a woman between 35 and 50 years old with Graves' ophthalmopathy.

This clonotype has ten or more counts. The V call is TRBV5-1, the J call TRBJ2-5; D gene unclear. There are 14 residues in the CDR3. The germline V gene encodes CDR1 SGHRS and CDR2 YFSETQ. V gave up 1 base and J gave up 2 bases, with 9 bases separating them. CDR3 DNA sequence: TGCGCCAGCAGCTTGAAGGTAGGGCAAGAGACCCAGTACTTC. Its protein product is CASSLKVGQETQYF.

The chain recombines TRBV6-1 with TRBJ2-7, with 9 bases fitting TRBD1. Germline V gene lookup returns CDR1 MNHNS and CDR2 SASEGT. V dropped 6 bases and J dropped 5; count of bases not matched to a gene: 14. The CDR3 is made up of 16 amino acids. The CDR3 nucleotides are TGTGCCAGCAGGGGTACTGGGACAGGGATGGGCCACGAGCAGTACTTC. Protein sequence: CASRGTGTGMGHEQYF.